A selection of T cell receptor beta chains follows, all from one sample in a study of PD-1 blockade in mismatch repair-deficient tumors. Generated by immunoSEQ multiplex PCR, the TCRdb table keeps only in-frame clones and is missing some. The table includes some 40,000 clones, roughly 84% detected once. The sample consisted of PBMCs, taken roughly 40 weeks after starting pembrolizumab. The receptors here all came from an adult with mismatch repair-deficient cancer. Each CDR3 is given with its conserved first and last residue. D genes are given only for firm matches. Some rows have no size entry. The others give once, few or many, or a class for an expanded clone.

D gene	J gene	clone size	V gene	CDR3 DNA	CDR3 protein
.	TRBJ2-2	.	TRBV27	TGTGCCAGCAGTTTATTGAGGGAGTGGGGGGAGCTGTTTTTT	CASSLLREWGELFF
TRBD2	TRBJ2-7	few	TRBV19	TGTGCCAGTAGTAAGCGGCCTAGCGGGAGCAACGAGCAGTACTTC	CASSKRPSGSNEQYF
.	TRBJ2-5	.	TRBV15	TGTGCCACCAGCAGAGACAACAGGGTCCAAGAGACCCAGTACTTC	CATSRDNRVQETQYF
TRBD2	TRBJ2-1	.	TRBV28	TGTGCCAGCAGTTCTCCTAGGGCGGGAGGTTACAATGAGCAGTTCTTC	CASSSPRAGGYNEQFF
.	TRBJ1-4	.	TRBV28	TGTGCCAGCACCCCGTTACAGTCTAATGAAAAACTGTTTTTT	CASTPLQSNEKLFF
TRBD2	TRBJ2-5	.	TRBV2	TGTGCCAGCAGGGGACTAGCGGGAGTAGAGACCCAGTACTTC	CASRGLAGVETQYF
TRBD1	TRBJ1-1	.	TRBV5-1	TGCGCCAGTTCGGACAGGGAGAACACTGAAGCTTTCTTT	CASSDRENTEAFF
TRBD2	TRBJ2-1	.	TRBV6-5	TGTGCCAGCAGTTACTCGAGCGGGAGGGCCACAAGGGAGCAGTTCTTC	CASSYSSGRATREQFF
TRBD2	TRBJ2-3	once	TRBV5-1	TGCGCCAGCAACGAGGGCTTAACTAGCGGGCCCACAGATACGCAGTATTTT	CASNEGLTSGPTDTQYF
TRBD2	TRBJ2-5	.	TRBV7-9	TGTGCCAGTAAAAAGACTAGCGGACAAGAGACCCAGTACTTC	CASKKTSGQETQYF
TRBD2	TRBJ2-2	.	TRBV30	TGTGCCTGCCCCGGGACTAGCGGGTATACCGGGGAGCTGTTTTTT	CACPGTSGYTGELFF
.	TRBJ2-6	.	TRBV9	TGTGCCAGCAGCGTAGGAGGTTCCGGGGCCAACGTCCTGACTTTC	CASSVGGSGANVLTF
.	TRBJ1-1	.	TRBV18	TGTGCCAGCTCACCGGGCAGGGAGGCCACTGAAGCTTTCTTT	CASSPGREATEAFF
TRBD2	TRBJ2-1	once	TRBV9	TGTGCCAGCAGCGTAGGTGGGGACTACCGTTTAAGTGAGCAGTTCTTC	CASSVGGDYRLSEQFF
TRBD2	TRBJ2-5	.	TRBV5-1	TGCGCCAGCAGAGACAATCCTAGCGGCCAAGAGACCCAGTACTTC	CASRDNPSGQETQYF
TRBD1	TRBJ1-3	.	TRBV15	TGTGCCACCAGCAGAGACAGGGGGGGAAACACCATATATTTT	CATSRDRGGNTIYF
TRBD1	TRBJ1-2	.	TRBV28	TGTGCCAGCAGCAAGGACAGGGGCTATGGCTACACCTTC	CASSKDRGYGYTF
TRBD2	TRBJ2-7	.	TRBV7-2	TGTGCCAGCAGCCCCCAGCCAGGGCTGGCGGGAGGAAACGAGCAGTACTTC	CASSPQPGLAGGNEQYF
.	TRBJ2-4	once	TRBV21-1	TGTGCCAGCAGCAAAGACTACCCACAAAACATTCAGTACTTC	CASSKDYPQNIQYF
TRBD1	TRBJ2-5	.	TRBV5-1	TGCGCCAGCAGCGGATACAGGGGGCGCGGAGAGACCCAGTACTTC	CASSGYRGRGETQYF
.	TRBJ1-1	.	TRBV6-4	TGTGCCAGCAGCCCGGAGGTGGGCACTGAAGCTTTCTTT	CASSPEVGTEAFF
TRBD2	TRBJ2-3	.	TRBV7-3	TGTGCCAGCAGCTTAGGCGTAGCGGGAGGGGGCACAGATACGCAGTATTTT	CASSLGVAGGGTDTQYF
TRBD2	TRBJ2-4	.	TRBV10-1	TGCGCCAGCAGTCCCGGGACTAGCGGGAATTACATTCAGTACTTC	CASSPGTSGNYIQYF
.	TRBJ2-5	.	TRBV7-3	TGTGCCAGCAGCTTCTCCGGGGGTCAAGAGACCCAGTACTTC	CASSFSGGQETQYF
TRBD2	TRBJ2-7	few	TRBV7-9	TGTGCCAGCAGCTTAGGCTGGCGGGAGAGGCACGAGCAGTACTTC	CASSLGWRERHEQYF
TRBD1	TRBJ1-1	.	TRBV29-1	TGCAGCGTTGGGCAGGGGGCCCAAAACACTGAAGCTTTCTTT	CSVGQGAQNTEAFF
.	TRBJ1-1	few	TRBV19	TGTGCCAGTAGTACCCGACACCACTCGAACACTGAAGCTTTCTTT	CASSTRHHSNTEAFF
TRBD1	TRBJ2-2	.	TRBV6-1	TGTGCCAGCAGCGGACAGGGGGCGGGCACCGGGGAGCTGTTTTTT	CASSGQGAGTGELFF
.	TRBJ2-7	.	TRBV5-4	TGTGCCAGCAACCTATGGGGCTCCCCGAACGAGCAGTACTTC	CASNLWGSPNEQYF